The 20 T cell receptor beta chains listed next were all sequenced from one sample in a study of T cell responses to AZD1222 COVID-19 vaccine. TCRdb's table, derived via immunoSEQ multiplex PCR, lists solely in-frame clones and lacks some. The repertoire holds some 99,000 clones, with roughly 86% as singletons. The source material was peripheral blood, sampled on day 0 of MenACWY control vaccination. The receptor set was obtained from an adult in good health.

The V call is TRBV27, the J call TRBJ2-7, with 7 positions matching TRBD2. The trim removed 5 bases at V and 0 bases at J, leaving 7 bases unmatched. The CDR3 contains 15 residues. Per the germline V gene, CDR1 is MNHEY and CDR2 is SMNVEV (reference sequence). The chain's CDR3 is CASSPRLADSYEQYF. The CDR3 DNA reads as TGTGCCAGCAGTCCCCGGCTAGCGGACTCCTACGAGCAGTACTTC.

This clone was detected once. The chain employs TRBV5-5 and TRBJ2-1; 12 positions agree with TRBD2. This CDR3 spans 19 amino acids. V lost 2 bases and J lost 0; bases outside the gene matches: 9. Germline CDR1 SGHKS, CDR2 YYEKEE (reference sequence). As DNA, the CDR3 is TGTGCCAGCAGCTTCCGACTAGCGGGGGCTCTAAGCTCCTACAATGAGCAGTTCTTC. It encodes CASSFRLAGALSSYNEQFF.

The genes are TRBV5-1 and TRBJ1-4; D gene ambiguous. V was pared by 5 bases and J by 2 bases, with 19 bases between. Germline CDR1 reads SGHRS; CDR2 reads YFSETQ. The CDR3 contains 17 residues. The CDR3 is CASRGGGWARTNEKLFF. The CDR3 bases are TGCGCCAGCAGGGGCGGCGGATGGGCGCGGACTAATGAAAAACTGTTTTTT.

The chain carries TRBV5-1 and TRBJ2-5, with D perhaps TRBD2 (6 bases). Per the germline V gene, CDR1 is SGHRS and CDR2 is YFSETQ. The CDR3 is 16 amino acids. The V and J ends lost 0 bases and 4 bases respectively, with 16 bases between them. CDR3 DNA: TGCGCCAGCAGCTTGGGGGCTTTGGGTAGCGGAGAGACCCAGTACTTC. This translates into CASSLGALGSGETQYF.

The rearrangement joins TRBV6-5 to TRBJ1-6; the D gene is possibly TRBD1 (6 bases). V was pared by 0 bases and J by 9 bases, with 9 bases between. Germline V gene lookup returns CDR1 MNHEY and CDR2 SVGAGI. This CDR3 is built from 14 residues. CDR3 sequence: CASSYSQDSSPLHF. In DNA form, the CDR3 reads TGTGCCAGCAGTTACTCACAGGACAGTTCACCCCTCCACTTT.

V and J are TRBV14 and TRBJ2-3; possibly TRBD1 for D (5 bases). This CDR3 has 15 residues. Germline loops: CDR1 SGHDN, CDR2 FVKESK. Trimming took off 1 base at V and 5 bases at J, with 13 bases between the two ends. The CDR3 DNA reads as TGTGCCAGCAGCCAAGTGTTAGGGGCAGGAGATACGCAGTATTTT. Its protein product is CASSQVLGAGDTQYF.

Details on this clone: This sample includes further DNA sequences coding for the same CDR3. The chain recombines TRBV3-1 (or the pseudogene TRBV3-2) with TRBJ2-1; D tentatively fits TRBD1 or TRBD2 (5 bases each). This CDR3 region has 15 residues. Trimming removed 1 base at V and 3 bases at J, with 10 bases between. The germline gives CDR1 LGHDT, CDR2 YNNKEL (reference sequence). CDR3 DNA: TGTGCCAGCAGCCAAGGAACTAGGGGCTACAATGAGCAGTTCTTC. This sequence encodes CASSQGTRGYNEQFF.

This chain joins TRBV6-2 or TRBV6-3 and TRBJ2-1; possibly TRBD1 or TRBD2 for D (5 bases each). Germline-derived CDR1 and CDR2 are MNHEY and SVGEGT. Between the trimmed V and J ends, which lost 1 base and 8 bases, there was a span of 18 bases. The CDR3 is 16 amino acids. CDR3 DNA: TGTGCCAGCAGTTACTTGAGGGTATCAGGGATCGATGAGCAGTTCTTC. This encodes CASSYLRVSGIDEQFF.

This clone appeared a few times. The CDR3 sequence is CSVRERSGDQPQHF. Here the CDR3 DNA reads TGCAGCGTCCGAGAGAGGTCAGGGGATCAGCCCCAGCATTTT. The V and J genes are TRBV29-1 and TRBJ1-5; possibly TRBD1 for D (6 bases). CDR3 length equals 14 residues. Germline CDR1 reads SQVTM; CDR2 reads ANQGSEA. Trimming removed 6 bases at V and 5 bases at J, with 17 bases between.

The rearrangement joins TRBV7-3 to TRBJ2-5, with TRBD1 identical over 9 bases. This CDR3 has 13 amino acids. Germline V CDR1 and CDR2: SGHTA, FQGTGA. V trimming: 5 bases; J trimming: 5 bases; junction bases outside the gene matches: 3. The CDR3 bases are TGTGCCAGCAGCCGAGGACAGGGGGAGACCCAGTACTTC. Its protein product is CASSRGQGETQYF.

As DNA, the CDR3 is TGTGCCAGCAGCTTATGGAGCCAGAATGGCTACACCTTC. Encoded protein: CASSLWSQNGYTF. The J gene is TRBJ1-2, the V gene TRBV7-8; D remains unclear. The germline V gene has CDR1 SGHVS and CDR2 FQNEAQ. This CDR3 is 13 amino acids long. V lost 2 bases and J lost 6, with 10 bases in between. The full variable domain, with the rest looked up from reference TRBV7-8 and TRBJ1-2, is GAGVSQSPRYKVAKRGQDVALRCDPISGHVSLFWYQQALGQGPEFLTYFQNEAQLDKSGLPSDRFFAERPEGSVSTLKIQRTQQEDSAVYLCASSLWSQNGYTFGSGTRLTVV.

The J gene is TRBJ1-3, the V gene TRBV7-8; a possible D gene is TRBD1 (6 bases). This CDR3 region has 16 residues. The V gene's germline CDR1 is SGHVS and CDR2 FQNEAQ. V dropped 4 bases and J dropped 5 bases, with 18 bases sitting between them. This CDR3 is CASSSGLGGERNTIYF. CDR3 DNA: TGTGCCAGCAGCTCTGGCTTAGGGGGGGAACGAAACACCATATATTTT.

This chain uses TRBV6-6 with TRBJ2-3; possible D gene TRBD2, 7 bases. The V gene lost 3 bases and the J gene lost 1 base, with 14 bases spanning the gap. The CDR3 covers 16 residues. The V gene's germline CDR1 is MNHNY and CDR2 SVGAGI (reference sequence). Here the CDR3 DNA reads TGTGCCAGCAGTTATTGGGGGGGGGCTGGCACAGATACGCAGTATTTT. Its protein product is CASSYWGGAGTDTQYF.

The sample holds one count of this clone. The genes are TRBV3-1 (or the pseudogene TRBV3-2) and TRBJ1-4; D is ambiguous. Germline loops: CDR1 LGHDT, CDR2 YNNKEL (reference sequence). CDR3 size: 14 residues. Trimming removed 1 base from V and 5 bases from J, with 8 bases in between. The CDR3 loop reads CASSQVQENEKLFF. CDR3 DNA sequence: TGTGCCAGCAGCCAAGTACAAGAGAATGAAAAACTGTTTTTT.

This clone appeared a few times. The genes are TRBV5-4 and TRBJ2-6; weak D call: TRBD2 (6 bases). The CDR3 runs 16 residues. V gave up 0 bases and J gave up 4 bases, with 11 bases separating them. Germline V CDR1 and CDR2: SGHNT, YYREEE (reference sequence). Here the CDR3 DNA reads TGTGCCAGCAGCTTGGGGGACTTGGGGGGGGCCAACGTCCTGACTTTC. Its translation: CASSLGDLGGANVLTF.

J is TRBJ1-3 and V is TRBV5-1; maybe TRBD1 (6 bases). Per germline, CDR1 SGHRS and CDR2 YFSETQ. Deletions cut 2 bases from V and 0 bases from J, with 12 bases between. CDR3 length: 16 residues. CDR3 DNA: TGCGCCAGCAGCTTAACAGGGCCAAGCTCTGGAAACACCATATATTTT. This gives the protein CASSLTGPSSGNTIYF.

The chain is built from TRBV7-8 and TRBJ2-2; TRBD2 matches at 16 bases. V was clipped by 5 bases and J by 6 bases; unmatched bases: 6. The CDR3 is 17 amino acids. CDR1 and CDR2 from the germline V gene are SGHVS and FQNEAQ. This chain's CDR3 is CASSTGLAGGASGELFF. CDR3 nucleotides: TGTGCCAGCAGCACGGGACTAGCGGGAGGGGCCTCCGGGGAGCTGTTTTTT.

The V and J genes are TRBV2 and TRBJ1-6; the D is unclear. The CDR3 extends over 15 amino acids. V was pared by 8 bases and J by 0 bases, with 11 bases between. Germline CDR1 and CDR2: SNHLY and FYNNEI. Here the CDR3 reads CASRFESSYNSPLHF. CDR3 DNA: TGTGCCAGCCGCTTCGAAAGCTCCTATAATTCACCCCTCCACTTT.

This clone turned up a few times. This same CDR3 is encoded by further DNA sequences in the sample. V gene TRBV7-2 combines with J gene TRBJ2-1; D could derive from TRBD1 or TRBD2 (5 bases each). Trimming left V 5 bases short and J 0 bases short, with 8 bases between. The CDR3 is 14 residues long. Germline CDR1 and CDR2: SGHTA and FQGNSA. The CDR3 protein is CASSPGSSYNEQFF. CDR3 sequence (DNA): TGTGCCAGCAGCCCAGGGAGCTCCTACAATGAGCAGTTCTTC.

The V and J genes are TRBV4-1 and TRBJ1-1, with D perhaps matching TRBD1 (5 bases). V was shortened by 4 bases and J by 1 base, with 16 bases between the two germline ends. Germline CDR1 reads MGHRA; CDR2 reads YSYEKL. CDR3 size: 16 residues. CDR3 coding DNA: TGCGCCAGCAGCCCCCGCGTCAACGGGGGGAACACTGAAGCTTTCTTT. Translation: CASSPRVNGGNTEAFF.